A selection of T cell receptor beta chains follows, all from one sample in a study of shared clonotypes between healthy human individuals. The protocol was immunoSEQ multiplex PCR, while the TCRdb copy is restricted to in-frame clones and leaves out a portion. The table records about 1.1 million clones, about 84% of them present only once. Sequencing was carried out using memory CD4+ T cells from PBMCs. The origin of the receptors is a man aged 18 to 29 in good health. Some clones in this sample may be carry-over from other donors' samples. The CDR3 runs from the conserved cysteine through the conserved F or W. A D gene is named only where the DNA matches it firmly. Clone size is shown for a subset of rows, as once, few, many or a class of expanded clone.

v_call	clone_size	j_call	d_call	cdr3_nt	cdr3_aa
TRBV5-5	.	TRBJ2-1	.	TGTGCCAGCAGCTTGGAGGACAGAAACTACAATGAGCAGTTCTTC	CASSLEDRNYNEQFF
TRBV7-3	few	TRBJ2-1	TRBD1	TGTGCCAGCAGCTCCCAGGGGGCAGGTGAGCAGTTCTTC	CASSSQGAGEQFF
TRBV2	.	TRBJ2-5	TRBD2	TGTGCCAGCAGTGAAGGACTAGCGGAAGAGACCCAGTACTTC	CASSEGLAEETQYF
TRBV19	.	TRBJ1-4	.	TGTGCCAGTAGTTCTTGGCAGGGAAGCCGTAATGAAAAACTGTTTTTT	CASSSWQGSRNEKLFF
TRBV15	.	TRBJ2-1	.	TGTGCCACCAGCAGAGGGACTGCCCTAGGGACCTACAATGAGCAGTTCTTC	CATSRGTALGTYNEQFF
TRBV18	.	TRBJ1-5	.	TGTGCCAGCTCACTTCTAGGGGAGAGCAATCAGCCCCAGCATTTT	CASSLLGESNQPQHF
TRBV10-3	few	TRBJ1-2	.	TGTGCCATCAGTGAGTCGGCTGGGCGGGGATCAGGTGGCTACACCTTC	CAISESAGRGSGGYTF
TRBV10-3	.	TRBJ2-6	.	TGTGCCATCAGTGAGACCCGAGGGGGAAGCTCTGGGGCCAACGTCCTGACTTTC	CAISETRGGSSGANVLTF
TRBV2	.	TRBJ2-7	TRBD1	TGTGCCAGCGTAATACAGGGGAGCGAGCAGTACTTC	CASVIQGSEQYF
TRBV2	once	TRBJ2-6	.	TGTGCCAGCGCAGGGAGCTCTGGGGCCAACGTCCTGACTTTC	CASAGSSGANVLTF
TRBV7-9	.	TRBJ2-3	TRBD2	TGTGCCAGCAGCTTTGGTCTAGCGGGGGACGGCACAGATACGCAGTATTTT	CASSFGLAGDGTDTQYF
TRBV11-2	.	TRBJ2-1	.	TGTGCCAGCAGCCTTACGGGACCCCTCTACAATGAGCAGTTCTTC	CASSLTGPLYNEQFF
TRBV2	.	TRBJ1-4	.	TGTGCCACCGCTAGGGAAACAGTGGATGAAAAACTGTTTTTT	CATARETVDEKLFF
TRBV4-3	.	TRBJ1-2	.	TGCGCCAGCAGCCAAGCTCGGACAGTGAGTGGTGGTGGCTACACCTTC	CASSQARTVSGGGYTF
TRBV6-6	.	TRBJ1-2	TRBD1	TGTGCCAGCACCGGGACAGGGCCCTATGGCTACACCTTC	CASTGTGPYGYTF
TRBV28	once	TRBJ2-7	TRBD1	TGTGCCAGCAGCAGGGGACAGATTTTCTACGAGCAGTACTTC	CASSRGQIFYEQYF
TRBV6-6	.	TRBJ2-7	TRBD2	TGTGCCAGCAGTCCCGGACTAGCGGGAGACGAGCAGTACTTC	CASSPGLAGDEQYF
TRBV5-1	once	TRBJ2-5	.	TGCGCCAGCAGCTTGCTGAGCGGCCAAGAGACCCAGTACTTC	CASSLLSGQETQYF
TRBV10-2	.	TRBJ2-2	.	TGCGCCAGCAGAGGACAGCACACCGGGGAGCTGTTTTTT	CASRGQHTGELFF
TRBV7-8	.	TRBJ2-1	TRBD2	TGTGCCAGCAGCTTAGGGGGCGGGGGATCCTACAATGAGCAGTTCTTC	CASSLGGGGSYNEQFF
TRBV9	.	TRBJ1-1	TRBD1	TGTGCCAGCAGCGGGTGGTGGTTAGGGGGCGAGGGGACCTGGGGCACTGAAGCTTTCTTT	CASSGWWLGGEGTWGTEAFF
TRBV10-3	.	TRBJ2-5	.	TGTGCCATCAGACACACAGCGGAAGGAGAGACCCAGTACTTC	CAIRHTAEGETQYF
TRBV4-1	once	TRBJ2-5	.	TGCGCCAGCAGCCAACCTACAGGCAGCCGCAAGACCCAGTACTTC	CASSQPTGSRKTQYF
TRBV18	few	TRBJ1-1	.	TGTGCCAGCTCATCACGGGCGAACACTGAGGCTTTCTTT	CASSSRANTEAFF
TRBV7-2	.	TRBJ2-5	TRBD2	TGTGCCAGCCGCTTCCTCGCGGGGGGGGGAGAGACCCAGTACTTC	CASRFLAGGGETQYF
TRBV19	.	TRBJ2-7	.	TGTGCCAGTAGCAGGGGAGGGAGTTCCTACGAGCAGTACTTC	CASSRGGSSYEQYF
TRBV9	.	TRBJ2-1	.	TGTGCCAGCAGCTTGGGACCCACGGGGCATGAGCAGTTCTTC	CASSLGPTGHEQFF
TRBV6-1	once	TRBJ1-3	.	TGTGCCAGCACGAGACTTTCTGGAAACACCATATATTTT	CASTRLSGNTIYF
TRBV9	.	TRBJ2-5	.	TGTGCCAGCAGCCCCGACGTCCGGAGAGAGACCCAGTACTTC	CASSPDVRRETQYF
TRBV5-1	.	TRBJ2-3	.	TGCGCCAGCAGCTTGGTTCAGGACGAAGATACGCAGTATTTT	CASSLVQDEDTQYF
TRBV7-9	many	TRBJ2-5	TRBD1	TGTGCCAGCACACCTAGGGGGCCCCAAGAGACCCAGTACTTC	CASTPRGPQETQYF
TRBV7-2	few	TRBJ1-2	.	TGTGCCAGCAGCCCCTCCGGGGTGGGCAGAGGGAACTATGGCTACACCTTC	CASSPSGVGRGNYGYTF
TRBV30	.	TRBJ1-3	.	TGTGCCTGGAGTGAAGGGACTGGAAACACCATATATTTT	CAWSEGTGNTIYF
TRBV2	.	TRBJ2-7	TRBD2	TGTGCCAGCAGGAGGAGGCTAGCGGGGACAACCTACGAGCAGTACTTC	CASRRRLAGTTYEQYF
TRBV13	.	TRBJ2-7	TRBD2	TGTGCCAGCAGCCCGCGGACTAGCGGGAAATACGAGCAGTACTTC	CASSPRTSGKYEQYF
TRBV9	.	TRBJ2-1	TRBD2	TGTGCCAGCAGCGTAGACGGGACTAGCAATGAGCAGTTCTTC	CASSVDGTSNEQFF
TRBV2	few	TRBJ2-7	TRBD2	TGTGCCAGCGATATTAACAGCGGGAGTATCTTC	CASDINSGSIF
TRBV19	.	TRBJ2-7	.	TGTGCCAGTAGTATAGATGGCTACGAGCAGTACTTC	CASSIDGYEQYF
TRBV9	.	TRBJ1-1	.	TGTGCCAGCAGCGTAGTAGGAGGGAGCGCTTTCTTT	CASSVVGGSAFF
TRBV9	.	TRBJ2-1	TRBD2	TGTGCCAGCAGCGCCTTGGGGGGGAGCTCCTACAATGAGCAGTTCTTC	CASSALGGSSYNEQFF
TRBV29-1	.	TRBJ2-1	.	TGCAGCGTTGAAGGTGGAGGACGCTCCTACAATGAGCAGTTCTTC	CSVEGGGRSYNEQFF
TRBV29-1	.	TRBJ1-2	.	TGCAGCGTTGAGTTCTGGGCTAATGGCTACACCTTC	CSVEFWANGYTF
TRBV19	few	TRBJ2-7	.	TGTGCCAGTAGTAACGTCAGGGGTGGCGAGCAGTACTTC	CASSNVRGGEQYF
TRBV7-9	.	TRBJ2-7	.	TGTGCCAGCAGCTCTAGGTCCTACGAGCAGTACTTC	CASSSRSYEQYF
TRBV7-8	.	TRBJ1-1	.	TGTGCCAGCAGCTTATGGGGGGCGAACACTGAAGCTTTCTTT	CASSLWGANTEAFF
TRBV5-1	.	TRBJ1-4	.	TGCGCCAGCAGCTTTGGGCCGGATGGTAATGAAAAACTGTTTTTT	CASSFGPDGNEKLFF
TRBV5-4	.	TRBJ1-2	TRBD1	TGTGCCAGCAGCTTTCAACAGGGACAGGGTGGCTACACCTTC	CASSFQQGQGGYTF
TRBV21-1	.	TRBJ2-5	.	TGTGCCAGCAGAGATGGGAGGGGTACCCAAGAGACCCAGTACTTC	CASRDGRGTQETQYF
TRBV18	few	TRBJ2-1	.	TGTGCCAGCTCACCAACAGTCTCCTACAATGAGCAGTTCTTC	CASSPTVSYNEQFF
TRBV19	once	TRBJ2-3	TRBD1	TGTGCCAGTAGTACCACCCGACAGGGGCCGTCGACAGATACGCAGTATTTT	CASSTTRQGPSTDTQYF
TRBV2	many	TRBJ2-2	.	TGTGCCAGCAAGAACAGGGAAGCCGGGGAGCTGTTTTTT	CASKNREAGELFF
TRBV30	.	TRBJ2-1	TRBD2	TGTGCCTGGAGTTTCTCTAGCGGCTACAATGAGCAGTTCTTC	CAWSFSSGYNEQFF
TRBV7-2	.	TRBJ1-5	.	TGTGCCAGCAGCTTAGCGCCCCGACTGACAGATCAGCCCCAGCATTTT	CASSLAPRLTDQPQHF